These 28 T cell receptor beta chains came from one sample sequenced in a study of cytomegalovirus exposure and HLA in healthy donors. 13 Jbeta primers and 60 Vbeta primers were used for the PCR. TCRdb keeps only in-frame clones here, not all; method: immunoSEQ multiplex PCR. Altogether approximately 24,000 clones are present, almost 70% being singletons, with the ten largest covering 3.5% to 4.5%. The sequenced sample consisted of PBMCs. Receptors originate from a woman aged 45 to 65 in good health and CMV-seronegative.

The chain couples TRBV11-2 to TRBJ2-1; D is ambiguous. The CDR3 spans 15 residues. Germline V gene data show CDR1 as SGHAT and CDR2 as FQNNGV. The V end lost 0 bases, the J end lost 5 bases, and 11 bases lay between the germline ends. CDR3 nucleotides: TGTGCCAGCAGCTTAGATCGAGGCGGTAACAATGAGCAGTTCTTC. Translating it yields CASSLDRGGNNEQFF.

This chain connects TRBV13 to TRBJ2-2, with 9 bases lining up with TRBD1. Germline V CDR1 and CDR2: PRHDT, FYEKMQ (reference sequence). The CDR3 has 15 residues. The junction had 6 bases not matched to a gene; V was cut back by 5 bases and J by 5 bases. CDR3 in amino acids: CASSRGQGKTGELFF. The CDR3 nucleotides are TGTGCCAGCAGCAGGGGACAGGGAAAGACCGGGGAGCTGTTTTTT. Supplemented by reference TRBV13 and TRBJ2-2, the full variable domain reads AAGVIQSPRHLIKEKRETATLKCYPIPRHDTVYWYQQGPGQDPQFLISFYEKMQSDKGSIPDRFSAQQFSDYHSELNMSSLELGDSALYFCASSRGQGKTGELFFGEGSRLTVL.

The J gene is TRBJ2-2, the V gene TRBV29-1; D might be TRBD1 (5 bases). V was shortened by 8 bases and J by 2 bases, with 12 bases between the two germline ends. CDR3 length equals 13 residues. Germline V lookup: CDR1 SQVTM, CDR2 ANQGSEA. DNA of the CDR3: TGCAGCTTTGGGGCATACAACACCGGGGAGCTGTTTTTT. Amino acid sequence: CSFGAYNTGELFF.

This clone showed up just once. CDR3 amino acids: CSVDKDRDTDTQYF. CDR3 bases: TGCAGCGTTGATAAGGACAGGGACACAGATACGCAGTATTTT. The chain couples TRBV29-1 to TRBJ2-3, with 8 bases aligning to TRBD1. This CDR3 is built from 14 residues. V shed 3 bases, J shed 2 bases, and the junction held 4 bases outside the gene matches. CDR1 is SQVTM, CDR2 ANQGSEA, per germline.

The CDR3: CSGTLLDTQYF. The CDR3 coding sequence is TGCAGCGGGACTCTACTAGATACGCAGTATTTT. The J gene is TRBJ2-3, the V gene TRBV29-1; D perhaps matches TRBD2 (5 bases). The CDR3 length is 11 residues. V was cut by 7 bases and J by 5 bases, with 10 bases left in between. Germline CDR1 reads SQVTM; CDR2 reads ANQGSEA.

V is TRBV10-3 and J is TRBJ1-2; 7 bases align to TRBD1. CDR3 length equals 15 residues. Germline CDR1 and CDR2: ENHRY and SYGVKD. The V gene end was trimmed by 10 bases and the J gene end by 4 bases; junction bases not matched to a gene: 15. CDR3 loop: CATRGTADKSYGYTF. As DNA, the CDR3 is TGTGCCACCCGCGGGACAGCCGACAAAAGCTATGGCTACACCTTC.

This chain joins TRBV5-1 and TRBJ2-5; 9 bases line up with TRBD1. With 0 bases clipped from V and 3 bases from J, the junction kept 9 bases outside the gene matches. This CDR3 has 17 amino acids. The germline V gene encodes CDR1 SGHRS and CDR2 YFSETQ. CDR3 DNA: TGCGCCAGCAGCTTGGAAGGACAGGGGACTTCTAAAGAGACCCAGTACTTC. Translation gives CASSLEGQGTSKETQYF.

V usage is TRBV10-2 and J usage is TRBJ1-2; a possible D gene is TRBD1 (6 bases). This CDR3 comprises 14 residues. The V and J ends lost 8 bases and 3 bases respectively, with 16 bases between them. Per germline, CDR1 WSHSY and CDR2 SAAADI. This chain's CDR3 is CASYRVGQDYGYTF. In DNA form, the CDR3 reads TGCGCCAGCTACAGGGTAGGGCAGGACTATGGCTACACCTTC.

This chain links TRBV7-2 with TRBJ2-2; D is uncertain. V was clipped by 5 bases and J by 1 base, with 2 bases between them. Germline V lookup: CDR1 SGHTA, CDR2 FQGNSA. This CDR3 spans 12 amino acids. Here the CDR3 reads CASSLNTGELFF. The CDR3 region has the DNA TGTGCCAGCAGCCTGAACACCGGGGAGCTGTTTTTT. Looking up the rest from reference TRBV7-2 and TRBJ2-2 gives the full variable domain: GAGVSQSPSNKVTEKGKDVELRCDPISGHTALYWYRQSLGQGLEFLIYFQGNSAPDKSGLPSDRFSAERTGGSVSTLTIQRTQQEDSAVYLCASSLNTGELFFGEGSRLTVL.

This sequence joins TRBV5-1 and TRBJ2-7, with D hard to call. V lost 4 bases, J lost 6 bases, and 17 bases lay in between. The length of the CDR3 is 14 residues. Germline V gene data show CDR1 as SGHRS and CDR2 as YFSETQ. This CDR3 is CASSPTTNGFEQYF. The CDR3 DNA follows: TGCGCCAGCAGCCCGACCACTAACGGGTTCGAGCAGTACTTC. Combining the CDR3 with reference TRBV5-1 and TRBJ2-7 gives the whole variable domain KAGVTQTPRYLIKTRGQQVTLSCSPISGHRSVSWYQQTPGQGLQFLFEYFSETQRNKGNFPGRFSGRQFSNSRSEMNVSTLELGDSALYLCASSPTTNGFEQYFGPGTRLTVT.

The chain carries TRBV7-6 and TRBJ1-2; D is perhaps TRBD1 (6 bases). Germline CDR1 reads SGHVS; CDR2 reads FNYEAQ. Trimming removed 4 bases from V and 4 bases from J, with 19 bases in between. The CDR3 is made up of 16 amino acids. In nucleotides, the CDR3 is TGTGCCAGCAGCTCCGAGTCTAGGCAGGGGAGCTATGGCTACACCTTC. It translates to CASSSESRQGSYGYTF.

J is TRBJ1-1 and V is TRBV6-6; maybe TRBD1 (5 bases). Trimming removed 5 bases at V and 1 base at J, with 11 bases between. Germline CDR1 is MNHNY and CDR2 is SVGAGI (reference sequence). CDR3 length: 14 amino acids. The CDR3 nucleotides are TGTGCCAGCAGTCAGACAGCGCCGAACACTGAAGCTTTCTTT. Translating gives CASSQTAPNTEAFF.

In this sample, this clone turned up a few times. The gene calls are TRBV5-4 and TRBJ2-7; tentatively, D is TRBD2 (6 bases). The V end lost 4 bases, the J end lost 3 bases, and 14 bases lay between the germline ends. The CDR3 loop spans 14 amino acids. Germline V gene sequence: CDR1 SGHNT, CDR2 YYREEE (reference sequence). The CDR3 reads CASSREFGFYEQYF. The CDR3 nucleotides are TGTGCCAGCAGCCGGGAGTTTGGGTTCTACGAGCAGTACTTC. The complete variable domain, with remaining parts taken from reference TRBV5-4 and TRBJ2-7, reads ETGVTQSPTHLIKTRGQQVTLRCSSQSGHNTVSWYQQALGQGPQFIFQYYREEENGRGNFPPRFSGLQFPNYSSELNVNALELDDSALYLCASSREFGFYEQYFGPGTRLTVT.

The chain employs TRBV2 and TRBJ1-1; TRBD1 matches at 9 bases. With 1 base clipped from V and 3 bases from J, the junction kept 6 bases outside the gene matches. Germline V lookup: CDR1 SNHLY, CDR2 FYNNEI. The CDR3 has 16 amino acids. CDR3 coding DNA: TGTGCCAGCAGTGAAGGAGGGACAGGGAGGGACACTGAAGCTTTCTTT. Translated: CASSEGGTGRDTEAFF. The whole variable domain, remainder taken from reference TRBV2 and TRBJ1-1, is EPEVTQTPSHQVTQMGQEVILRCVPISNHLYFYWYRQILGQKVEFLVSFYNNEISEKSEIFDDQFSVERPDGSNFTLKIRSTKLEDSAMYFCASSEGGTGRDTEAFFGQGTRLTVV.

The gene calls are TRBV28 and TRBJ2-3; 10 bases map to TRBD2. The germline CDR1 and CDR2 sequences are MDHEN and SYDVKM. This CDR3 region has 15 residues. The junction had 4 bases not matched to a gene; V was cut back by 5 bases and J by 2 bases. CDR3 sequence reads: CASSAGLAATDTQYF. CDR3 nucleotide sequence: TGTGCCAGCAGTGCTGGACTAGCGGCCACAGATACGCAGTATTTT. Filled out from reference TRBV28 and TRBJ2-3, the complete variable domain reads DVKVTQSSRYLVKRTGEKVFLECVQDMDHENMFWYRQDPGLGLRLIYFSYDVKMKEKGDIPEGYSVSREKKERFSLILESASTNQTSMYLCASSAGLAATDTQYFGPGTRLTVL.

This chain connects TRBV9 to TRBJ2-7; 7 nucleotides match TRBD2. Germline CDR1 reads SGDLS; CDR2 reads YYNGEE. With V trimmed by 2 bases and J by 1 base, 6 bases remained unmatched. This CDR3 has 15 residues. DNA of the CDR3: TGTGCCAGCAGCGTCCTAGCGGCTCCATCCTACGAGCAGTACTTC. This gives the protein CASSVLAAPSYEQYF.

The V call is TRBV6-5, the J call TRBJ2-7, with TRBD1 identical over 11 bases. Germline assignment: CDR1 MNHEY and CDR2 SVGAGI. This CDR3 has 12 amino acids. J was trimmed by 7 bases and V by 8 bases; bases with no gene match: 4. The DNA for the CDR3 is TGTGCCAGCGGACAGGGGGCGGGTGAGCAGTACTTC. Translation gives CASGQGAGEQYF.

The V call is TRBV4-2, the J call TRBJ1-4; possible D gene TRBD1, 5 bases. The CDR3 sequence is 15 residues long. The germline CDR1 and CDR2 sequences are LGHNA and YNFKEQ. Trimming took 0 bases from V and 7 from J, leaving 12 bases between them. This chain's CDR3 is CASSQDGGGAEKLFF. CDR3 coding DNA: TGTGCCAGCAGCCAAGATGGGGGAGGGGCTGAAAAACTGTTTTTT.

This chain links TRBV5-1 with TRBJ1-1; maybe TRBD1 (5 bases). The CDR3 extends over 14 amino acids. CDR1 and CDR2 (germline): SGHRS, YFSETQ. V lost 0 bases and J 1 base, leaving 7 bases between the germline ends. The CDR3 DNA reads as TGCGCCAGCAGCTTGGGACAGCCGAACACTGAAGCTTTCTTT. Translation: CASSLGQPNTEAFF.

In its sample, this clone was seen a few times. V is TRBV29-1 and J is TRBJ2-1, with 7 bases matching TRBD2. V dropped 7 bases and J dropped 7; count of bases not matched to a gene: 13. The V gene's germline CDR1 is SQVTM and CDR2 ANQGSEA. CDR3 length equals 14 residues. The CDR3 nucleotides are TGCAGCGGGAGTAGAGGGAGGGACTTTAATGAGCAGTTCTTC. Residues: CSGSRGRDFNEQFF.

The chain employs TRBV7-6 and TRBJ2-2; 7 bases map to TRBD1. Trimming at V came to 2 bases and at J to 6 bases, leaving 3 bases not matched to a gene. Germline values: CDR1 SGHVS, CDR2 FNYEAQ. The CDR3 has 14 residues. The CDR3 sequence is CASSLKQGPGELFF. The CDR3 DNA is TGTGCCAGCAGCTTAAAACAGGGGCCCGGGGAGCTGTTTTTT.

The chain employs TRBV6-5 and TRBJ2-4, with D tentatively TRBD1 (5 bases). CDR1 MNHEY and CDR2 SVGAGI come from the germline V gene. The germline V and J ends were trimmed by 6 bases and 4 bases, with 13 bases remaining between them. The CDR3 loop spans 14 amino acids. CDR3: CASSPQALKNIQYF. CDR3 in DNA: TGTGCCAGCAGCCCACAGGCGCTTAAAAACATTCAGTACTTC.

In this sample, this clone turned up once. The J gene is TRBJ1-5, the V gene TRBV6-1; TRBD1 matches 10 bases. CDR3 length equals 13 residues. Trimming took 5 bases from V and 9 from J; bases not matched to a gene: 4. The germline V gene encodes CDR1 MNHNS and CDR2 SASEGT. CDR3 residues: CASSQTGGLPQHF. In nucleotides, the CDR3 is TGTGCCAGCAGTCAGACAGGGGGCCTGCCCCAGCATTTT.

This clone occurred a few times. The chain employs TRBV2 and TRBJ2-5, with TRBD2 matching over 9 bases. The germline gives CDR1 SNHLY, CDR2 FYNNEI. Trimming took 7 bases from V and 4 from J; bases not matched to a gene: 13. This CDR3 contains 16 residues. The CDR3 region has the DNA TGTGCCAGCAATCCGGGACTAGCCGCCTCGCGAGAGACCCAGTACTTC. This translates into CASNPGLAASRETQYF.

The V call is TRBV29-1, the J call TRBJ2-7, with a weak D call TRBD2 (6 bases). CDR3 size: 12 residues. V was cut by 6 bases and J by 5 bases, with 14 bases left in between. Germline assignment: CDR1 SQVTM and CDR2 ANQGSEA. CDR3 DNA: TGCAGCGTGGGGGGACCCTCGGACGAGCAGTACTTC. Residues: CSVGGPSDEQYF.

The genes are TRBV18 and TRBJ2-1; 7 bases fit TRBD1. With 5 bases clipped from V and 5 bases from J, the junction kept 3 bases outside the gene matches. Germline loops: CDR1 KGHSH, CDR2 LQKENI. The CDR3 contains 13 residues. The CDR3 coding sequence is TGTGCCAGCTCATCCGGGACAGACAATGAGCAGTTCTTC. It translates to CASSSGTDNEQFF.

This rearrangement joins TRBV10-3 to TRBJ1-5; D perhaps matches TRBD1 (5 bases). The germline V gene has CDR1 ENHRY and CDR2 SYGVKD. This CDR3 has 14 amino acids. V was clipped by 6 bases and J by 4 bases, with 13 bases between them. CDR3 DNA sequence: TGTGCCATCAGCCCGGGACTCGAAAATCAGCCCCAGCATTTT. This encodes CAISPGLENQPQHF.

The chain is built from TRBV25-1 and TRBJ1-5, with a tentative D call TRBD1 (6 bases). CDR1 MGHDK and CDR2 SYGVNS come from the germline V gene. Trimming took off 2 bases at V and 5 bases at J, with 13 bases between the two ends. This CDR3 contains 15 residues. CDR3 sequence: CASSERGKGDQPQHF. As DNA, the CDR3 is TGTGCCAGCAGTGAAAGAGGGAAGGGGGATCAGCCCCAGCATTTT.